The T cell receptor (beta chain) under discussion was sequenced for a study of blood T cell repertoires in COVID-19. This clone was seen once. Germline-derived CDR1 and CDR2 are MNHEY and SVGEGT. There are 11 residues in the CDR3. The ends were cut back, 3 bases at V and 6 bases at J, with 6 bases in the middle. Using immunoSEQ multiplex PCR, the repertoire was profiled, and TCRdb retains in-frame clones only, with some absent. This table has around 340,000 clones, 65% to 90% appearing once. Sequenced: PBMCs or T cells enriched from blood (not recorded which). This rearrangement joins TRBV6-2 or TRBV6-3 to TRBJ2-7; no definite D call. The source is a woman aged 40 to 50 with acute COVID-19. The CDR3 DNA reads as TGTGCCAGCAGTTATGGGCGCGAGCAGTACTTC. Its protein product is CASSYGREQYF.